This section outlines one TCR beta chain sequence together with its context. Antigen specificity is unknown. This record belongs to a study of shared clonotypes between healthy human individuals. Study findings and constraints: Generation probability values for non-shared clonotypes were lower than those for clonotypes shared by all four donors. Only blood samples were collected, and tissue repertoires likely differ. Compared with memory subsets, naive subsets generally had larger estimated richness.

Germline V gene lookup returns CDR1 KGHSH and CDR2 LQKENI. CDR3 size: 14 residues. Trimming removed 3 bases from V and 8 bases from J; junction bases left unmatched: 8. At the deep level, the assay was run. Produced via immunoSEQ multiplex PCR; TCRdb's table is partial and in-frame only. The sample lists 150,000 to 200,000 clones; 60% to 75% were seen once. The genes are TRBV18 and TRBJ2-7; 9 nucleotides align to TRBD1. This TCR was sampled from a man aged 30 to 39 in good health. The sample consisted of memory CD4+ T cells sorted from blood. Stated subset: CD45RA-negative fraction. The CDR3: CASSPPVQGAKQYF. CDR3 nucleotide sequence: TGTGCCAGCTCACCTCCCGTACAGGGGGCGAAGCAGTACTTC.